This TCR beta chain originates from a study of blood T cell repertoires in COVID-19. Study in general: COVID-19 samples collected from the United States, Italy and Spain covered acute and convalescent phases.

The CDR3 covers 14 residues. V lost 6 bases, J lost 6 bases, and 9 bases stayed unmatched. Germline CDR1 is SQVTM and CDR2 is ANQGSEA. Method: immunoSEQ multiplex PCR; TCRdb's copy keeps in-frame clones and lacks some. The data contain fewer than 150,000 clones, about four fifths of them seen just once; the ten biggest clones take up about a fifth. The receptor comes from a man older than 75 with acute or convalescent COVID-19. This chain joins TRBV29-1 and TRBJ1-1; 11 nucleotides align to TRBD1. The source material was peripheral blood. The CDR3 DNA follows: TGCAGCGTGGCCCCGGACAGGGGGCTCCCTGAAGCTTTCTTT. Translating gives CSVAPDRGLPEAFF.